These T cell receptor beta chains were read from a single sample in a study of blood T cell repertoires in COVID-19. The table came from immunoSEQ multiplex PCR; TCRdb's copy has only in-frame clones and leaves some out. The sample has 55,000 to 90,000 clones, about 80% seen once. Source material: peripheral blood. Receptor source: a woman aged 55-69 years with acute or convalescent COVID-19. Each CDR3 is given with its conserved first and last residue. A D gene is named only where the DNA matches it firmly. The size entry is marked missing in some rows and otherwise reads once, few, many or a size class.

>TRBD1|TRBJ2-2|-|TRBV6-5
TGTGCCAGCAGTTACTCAGGGGGCGCGTCCACCGGGGAGCTGTTTTTT
CASSYSGGASTGELFF
>TRBD1|TRBJ1-1|-|TRBV10-3
TGTGCCATCAGCCGGACAGGGACGACTGAAGCTTTCTTT
CAISRTGTTEAFF
>TRBD2|TRBJ2-2|-|TRBV7-2
TGTGCCAGCAGCTCAGCAGCGGGGGGGCCAATCGGGGAGCTGTTTTTT
CASSSAAGGPIGELFF
>TRBD1|TRBJ2-2|-|TRBV10-3
TGTGCCATCAGGGGACAGGGAAGCAACACCGGGGAGCTGTTTTTT
CAIRGQGSNTGELFF
>-|TRBJ1-1|once|TRBV20-1
TGCAGTGCCAGGGGAGACACTGAAGCTTTCTTT
CSARGDTEAFF
>-|TRBJ1-2|once|TRBV7-9
TGTGCCAGCAGCCCAATAGACAGGAGTGGCTACACCTTC
CASSPIDRSGYTF
>TRBD2|TRBJ2-3|-|TRBV4-1
TGCGCCAGCAGCCAGGGCGGGGGGCGCCGCACAGATACGCAGTATTTT
CASSQGGGRRTDTQYF
>TRBD1|TRBJ1-2|-|TRBV29-1
TGCAGCGTTGACAGGGACAGGGTGGGCGGCTACACCTTC
CSVDRDRVGGYTF
>-|TRBJ2-1|-|TRBV9
TGTGCCAGCAGCGTGGGGCCGACAGGGAGGAATGAGCAGTTCTTC
CASSVGPTGRNEQFF
>-|TRBJ1-1|-|TRBV7-3
TGTGCCAGCAGCCGAGAGGTGAACACTGAAGCTTTCTTT
CASSREVNTEAFF
>-|TRBJ2-3|-|TRBV5-1
TGCGCCAGCAGCGAATCTAGTGTAGATACGCAGTATTTT
CASSESSVDTQYF